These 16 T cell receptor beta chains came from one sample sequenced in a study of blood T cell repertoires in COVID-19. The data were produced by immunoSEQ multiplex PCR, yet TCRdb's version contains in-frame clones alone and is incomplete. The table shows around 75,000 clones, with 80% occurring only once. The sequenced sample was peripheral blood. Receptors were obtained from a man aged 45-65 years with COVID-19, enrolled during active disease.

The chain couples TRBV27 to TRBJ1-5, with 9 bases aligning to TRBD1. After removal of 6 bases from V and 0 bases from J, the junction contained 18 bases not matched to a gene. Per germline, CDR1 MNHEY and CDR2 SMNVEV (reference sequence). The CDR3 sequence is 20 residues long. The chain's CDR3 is CASRLGHRDRVAGSNQPQHF. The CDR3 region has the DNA TGTGCCAGCAGGCTGGGACACCGGGACAGGGTGGCCGGTAGCAATCAGCCCCAGCATTTT.

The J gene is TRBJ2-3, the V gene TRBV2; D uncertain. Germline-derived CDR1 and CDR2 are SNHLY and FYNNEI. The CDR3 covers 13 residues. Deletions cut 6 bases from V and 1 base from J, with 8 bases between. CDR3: CASSLERTDTQYF. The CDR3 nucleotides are TGTGCCAGCAGCTTAGAACGCACAGATACGCAGTATTTT. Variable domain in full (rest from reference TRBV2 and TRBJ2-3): EPEVTQTPSHQVTQMGQEVILRCVPISNHLYFYWYRQILGQKVEFLVSFYNNEISEKSEIFDDQFSVERPDGSNFTLKIRSTKLEDSAMYFCASSLERTDTQYFGPGTRLTVL.

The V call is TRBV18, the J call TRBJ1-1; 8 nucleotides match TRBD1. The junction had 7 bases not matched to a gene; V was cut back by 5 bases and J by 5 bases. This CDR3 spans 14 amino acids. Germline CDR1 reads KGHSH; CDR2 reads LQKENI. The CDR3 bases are TGTGCCAGCTCAGCACAGGGGGGGAATACTGAAGCTTTCTTT. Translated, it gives CASSAQGGNTEAFF.

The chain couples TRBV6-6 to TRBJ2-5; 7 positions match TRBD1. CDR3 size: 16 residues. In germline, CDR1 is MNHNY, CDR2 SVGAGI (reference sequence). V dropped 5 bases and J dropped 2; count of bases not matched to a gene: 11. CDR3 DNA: TGTGCCAGCAGTCGAGAGACGGGACAGTCTCAAGAGACCCAGTACTTC. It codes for CASSRETGQSQETQYF.

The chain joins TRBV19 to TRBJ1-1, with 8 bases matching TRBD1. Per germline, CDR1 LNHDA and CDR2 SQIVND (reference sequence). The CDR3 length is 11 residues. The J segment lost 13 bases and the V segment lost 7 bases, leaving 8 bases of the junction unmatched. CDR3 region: CASTGQGMVFF. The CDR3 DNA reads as TGTGCCAGTACCGGACAGGGCATGGTTTTCTTT.

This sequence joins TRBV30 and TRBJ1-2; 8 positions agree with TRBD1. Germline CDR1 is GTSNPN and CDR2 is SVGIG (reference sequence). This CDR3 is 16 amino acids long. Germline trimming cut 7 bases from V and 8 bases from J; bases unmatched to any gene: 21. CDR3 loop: CASIQVQGALGGGYTF. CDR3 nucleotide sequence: TGTGCCTCGATCCAGGTCCAGGGGGCCCTAGGGGGGGGCTACACCTTC.

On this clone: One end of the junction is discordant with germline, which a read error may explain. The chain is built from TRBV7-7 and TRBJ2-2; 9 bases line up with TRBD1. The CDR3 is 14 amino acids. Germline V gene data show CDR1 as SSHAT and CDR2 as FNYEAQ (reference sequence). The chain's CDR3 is CASSRTGATGELFF. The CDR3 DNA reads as TGTGCTAGCAGCCGGACAGGGGCGACCGGGGAGCTGTTTTTT.

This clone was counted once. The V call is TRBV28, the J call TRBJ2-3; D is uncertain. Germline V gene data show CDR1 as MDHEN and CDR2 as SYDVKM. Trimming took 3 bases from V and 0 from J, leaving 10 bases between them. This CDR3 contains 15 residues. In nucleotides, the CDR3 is TGTGCCAGCAGTTTGGAGAAGGTTAGCACAGATACGCAGTATTTT. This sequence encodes CASSLEKVSTDTQYF.

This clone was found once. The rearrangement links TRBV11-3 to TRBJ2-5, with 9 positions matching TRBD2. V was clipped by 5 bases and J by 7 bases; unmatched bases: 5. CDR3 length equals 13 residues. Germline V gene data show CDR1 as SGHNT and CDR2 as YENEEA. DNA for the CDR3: TGTGCCAGCAGCCTTAGCGGGGGAGGGACCCAGTACTTC. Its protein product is CASSLSGGGTQYF.

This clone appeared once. CDR3 protein: CASSYSGVGNTIYF. The CDR3 DNA reads TGTGCCAGCAGTTACTCAGGGGTTGGGAACACCATATATTTT. The chain recombines TRBV6-5 with TRBJ1-3; weak D call: TRBD1 (5 bases). Germline CDR1 MNHEY, CDR2 SVGAGI. This CDR3 has 14 amino acids. With 0 bases removed from V and 7 bases from J, the gap between germline ends came to 10 bases.

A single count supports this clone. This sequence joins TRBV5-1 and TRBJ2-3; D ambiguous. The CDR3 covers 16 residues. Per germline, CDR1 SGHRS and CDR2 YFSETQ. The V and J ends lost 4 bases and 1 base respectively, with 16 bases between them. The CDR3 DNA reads TGCGCCAGCAGCAAGGCCCGGGTGTCGGGCACAGATACGCAGTATTTT. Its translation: CASSKARVSGTDTQYF.

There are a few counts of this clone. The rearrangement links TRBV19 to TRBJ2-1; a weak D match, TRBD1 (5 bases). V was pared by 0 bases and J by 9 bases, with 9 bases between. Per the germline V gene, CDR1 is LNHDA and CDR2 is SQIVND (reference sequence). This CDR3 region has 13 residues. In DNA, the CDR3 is TGTGCCAGTAGTATAGAGCCCAGGGCTGAGCAGTTCTTC. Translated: CASSIEPRAEQFF.

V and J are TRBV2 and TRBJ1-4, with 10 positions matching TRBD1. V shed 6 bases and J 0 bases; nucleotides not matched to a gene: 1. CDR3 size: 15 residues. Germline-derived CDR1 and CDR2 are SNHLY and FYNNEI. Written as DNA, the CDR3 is TGTGCCAGCAGCGGACAGGGGGCAACTAATGAAAAACTGTTTTTT. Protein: CASSGQGATNEKLFF.

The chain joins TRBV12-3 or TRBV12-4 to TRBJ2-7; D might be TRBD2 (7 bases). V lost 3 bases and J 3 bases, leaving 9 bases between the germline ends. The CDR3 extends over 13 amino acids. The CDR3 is CASSLGGGYEQYF. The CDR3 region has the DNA TGTGCCAGCAGTTTGGGAGGGGGCTACGAGCAGTACTTC.

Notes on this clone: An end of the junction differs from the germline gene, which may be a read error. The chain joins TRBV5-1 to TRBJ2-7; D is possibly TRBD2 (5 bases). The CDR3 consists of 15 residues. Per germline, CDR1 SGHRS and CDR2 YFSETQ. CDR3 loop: CASSLGGRGSSEQYF. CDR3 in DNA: TGCGCCAGCAGCTTGGGGGGTCGGGGATCCTCCGAGCAGTACTTC.

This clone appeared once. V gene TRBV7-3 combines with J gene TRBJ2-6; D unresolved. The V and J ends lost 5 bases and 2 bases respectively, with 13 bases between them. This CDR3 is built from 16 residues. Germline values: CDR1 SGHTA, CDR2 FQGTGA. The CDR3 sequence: CASSPSGDAGANVLTF. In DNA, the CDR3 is TGTGCCAGCAGCCCGTCGGGTGACGCTGGGGCCAACGTCCTGACTTTC. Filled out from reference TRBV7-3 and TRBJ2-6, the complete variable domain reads GAGVSQTPSNKVTEKGKYVELRCDPISGHTALYWYRQSLGQGPEFLIYFQGTGAADDSGLPNDRFFAVRPEGSVSTLKIQRTERGDSAVYLCASSPSGDAGANVLTFGAGSRLTVL.